Below, one TCR beta chain is given with its context. Its cognate antigen has yet to be identified. No per-base quality is available; no much larger clone lies one base away. The data derive from a study of vaccination effects on CD4 cells after COVID-19 (dated by TCRdb to between 2021 and 2022). At the level of the whole study: Each participant got two doses of an mRNA SARS-CoV-2 vaccine, either BNT162b2 or mRNA-1273. The full study included fewer than eleven COVID-19 convalescent patients and a handful of SARS-CoV-2-naive healthy vaccine recipients. Cultures from other donors in the study were sequenced using the Oncomine TCR Beta short-read assay on an Illumina iSeq 100. In both COVID-19 convalescent patients and infection-naive vaccine recipients, the study compared SARS-CoV-2 spike-specific CD4+ TCR repertoires from before mRNA vaccination with those from after it. Overall results and qualifications from the work: Among healthy vaccine recipients, nearly all vaccine-induced clones were SARS-CoV-2 mono-reactive, and only 1 of 255 was cross-reactive with common cold coronaviruses. Both infection-induced and vaccine-induced clones contracted markedly at late post-vaccination timepoints, which is consistent with waning T cell responses. Only a small number of convalescent patients were included, and no early post-infection timepoints were available, which limited the study.

V drops 3 bases and J drops 4 bases, leaving 19 bases in between. Looking up the germline V gene yields CDR1 SGHTA and CDR2 FQGNSA. The CDR3 covers 17 residues, taking in both the cysteine and the phenylalanine. Only the CDR3 DNA stays, 51 bases, in frame from base 1. To identify antigen-specific CD4+ T cell clonotypes by their expansion, the ViraFEST assay first stimulated PBMC with viral peptide pools and then applied TCR sequencing. After about 10 days of culture, CD4+ T cells were isolated with the EasySep CD4+ T cell isolation kit. The absence of prior SARS-CoV-2 infection in healthy vaccine recipients was confirmed by negative nucleocapsid antibodies before and after vaccination. Each well held fewer than 2.5 million PBMC cultured in IMDM containing approximately 5.3% human AB serum, 8 to 10 IU/ml IL-2 and gentamicin, along with about 10 ug/ml peptides. On days 3 and 7, half of the culture medium was replaced with fresh IL-2-containing medium. Unless noted otherwise, every peptide stimulation condition was grown in triplicate wells. PBMC were separated from whole blood using Ficoll-Paque Plus gradient centrifugation and were then either cryopreserved at -140C or used fresh. The spike proteins of SARS-CoV-2 and of the common cold coronaviruses HCoV-NL63, HCoV-OC43 and HCoV-229E were spanned by overlapping peptide pools. Genomic DNA was extracted from cultured CD4+ T cells with the QIAamp micro DNA kit.

Libraries were prepared through the immunoSEQ multiplex PCR assay. DNA from the cultured and isolated CD4+ T cells underwent TCR beta CDR3 sequencing. The study's processing was this. Non-productive TCR sequences were removed and reads were trimmed to the CDR3 region, keeping CDR3s of at least 7 amino acids. Antigen-specific clonotypes were identified using the MANAFEST web app by comparison of expansion in peptide wells against reference cultures. To count as positive, a clone had to show expansion at FDR<0.05 compared with the reference and with all other wells, an odds ratio above 5, and a frequency above 0.1% in two replicate wells. A clonotype was defined as cross-reactive if the clonotype was significantly expanded both in SARS-CoV-2 spike wells and in at least one common cold coronavirus spike condition. CDR3 similarity was assessed by Levenshtein distance with the stringdist R package, and unrooted trees were built with ape in R 3.6.1. The table was pulled from immuneACCESS by TCRdb, which kept in-frame rearrangements only. Such tables lose some clones; where checked, under half of the loss comes from unresolved V genes, and the rest has no known cause. V and J calls plus clone size are reproduced from that table; the DNA served to infer D and trimming. This sample comprises 50,000 or so clones, around 86% of them detected only once. Together, the top ten hold about 2.4% of the sample.

Sample: CD4+ T cells from PBMCs cultured with HCoV-229E spike peptides, taken before COVID-19 vaccination. The sample's cell subset or site label, in plain terms: HCoV-229E spike overlapping peptide pool stimulation. The chain is made from TRBV7-2 and TRBJ1-3, with the D segment identity uncertain. This receptor was taken from a human donor who received a COVID-19 vaccine. CDR3 region: CASSFTRTGPGGNTIYF. The sequence in DNA is TGTGCCAGCAGCTTTACCAGGACCGGTCCGGGAGGAAACACCATATATTTT.